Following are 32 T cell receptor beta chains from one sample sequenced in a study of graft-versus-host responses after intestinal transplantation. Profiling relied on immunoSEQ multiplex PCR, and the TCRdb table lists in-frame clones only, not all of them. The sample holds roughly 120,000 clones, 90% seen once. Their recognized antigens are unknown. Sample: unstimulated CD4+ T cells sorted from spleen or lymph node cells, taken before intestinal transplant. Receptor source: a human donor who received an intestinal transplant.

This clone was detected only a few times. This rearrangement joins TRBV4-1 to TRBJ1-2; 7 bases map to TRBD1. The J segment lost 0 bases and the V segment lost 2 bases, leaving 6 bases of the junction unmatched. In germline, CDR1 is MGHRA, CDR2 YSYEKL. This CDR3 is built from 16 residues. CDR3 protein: CASSQPRTGANYGYTF. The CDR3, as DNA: TGCGCCAGCAGCCAACCGCGGACAGGTGCTAACTATGGCTACACCTTC.

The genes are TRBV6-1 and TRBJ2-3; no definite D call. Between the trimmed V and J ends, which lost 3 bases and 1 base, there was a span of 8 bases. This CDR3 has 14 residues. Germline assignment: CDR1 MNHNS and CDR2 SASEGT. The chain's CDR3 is CASSDEAGTDTQYF. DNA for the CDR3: TGTGCCAGCAGTGACGAGGCCGGCACAGATACGCAGTATTTT.

The CDR3 protein is CASSLLRGLSYNEQFF. The CDR3 DNA sequence: TGTGCCAGCAGCTTACTAAGGGGTTTGTCCTACAATGAGCAGTTCTTC. The chain recombines TRBV11-2 with TRBJ2-1; a possible D gene is TRBD1 (5 bases). V gave up 2 bases and J gave up 1 base, with 12 bases separating them. In germline, CDR1 is SGHAT, CDR2 FQNNGV. The CDR3 length is 16 residues.

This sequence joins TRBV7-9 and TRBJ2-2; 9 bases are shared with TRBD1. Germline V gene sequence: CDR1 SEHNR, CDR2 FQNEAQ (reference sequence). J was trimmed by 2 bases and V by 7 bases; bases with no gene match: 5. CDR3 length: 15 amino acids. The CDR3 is CASTGGQGNTGELFF. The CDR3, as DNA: TGTGCCAGCACCGGGGGACAGGGAAACACCGGGGAGCTGTTTTTT.

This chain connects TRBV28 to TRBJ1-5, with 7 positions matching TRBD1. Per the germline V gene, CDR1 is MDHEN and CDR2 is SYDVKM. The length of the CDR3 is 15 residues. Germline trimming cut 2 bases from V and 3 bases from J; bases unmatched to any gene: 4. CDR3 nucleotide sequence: TGTGCCAGCAGTTTACAGGGACAGCTCAATCAGCCCCAGCATTTT. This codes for CASSLQGQLNQPQHF. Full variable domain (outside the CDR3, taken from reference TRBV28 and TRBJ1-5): DVKVTQSSRYLVKRTGEKVFLECVQDMDHENMFWYRQDPGLGLRLIYFSYDVKMKEKGDIPEGYSVSREKKERFSLILESASTNQTSMYLCASSLQGQLNQPQHFGDGTRLSIL.

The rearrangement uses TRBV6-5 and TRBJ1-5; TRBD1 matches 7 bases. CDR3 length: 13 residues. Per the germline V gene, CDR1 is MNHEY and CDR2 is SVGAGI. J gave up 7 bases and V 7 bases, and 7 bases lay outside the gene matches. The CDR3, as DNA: TGTGCCAGCACAATACAGGGGAGGCAGCCCCAGCATTTT. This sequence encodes CASTIQGRQPQHF.

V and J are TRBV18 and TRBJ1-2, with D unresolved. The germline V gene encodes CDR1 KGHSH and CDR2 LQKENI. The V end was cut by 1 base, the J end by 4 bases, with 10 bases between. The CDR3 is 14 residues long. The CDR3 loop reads CASSPRDDVYGYTF. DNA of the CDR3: TGTGCCAGCTCACCACGCGATGATGTCTATGGCTACACCTTC.

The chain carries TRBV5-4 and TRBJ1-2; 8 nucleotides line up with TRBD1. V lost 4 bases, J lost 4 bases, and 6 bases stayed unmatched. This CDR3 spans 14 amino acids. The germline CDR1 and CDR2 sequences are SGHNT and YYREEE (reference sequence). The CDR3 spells CASSPPTGVYGYTF. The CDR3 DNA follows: TGTGCCAGCAGCCCGCCGACAGGGGTCTATGGCTACACCTTC. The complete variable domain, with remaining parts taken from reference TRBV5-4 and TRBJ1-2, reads ETGVTQSPTHLIKTRGQQVTLRCSSQSGHNTVSWYQQALGQGPQFIFQYYREEENGRGNFPPRFSGLQFPNYSSELNVNALELDDSALYLCASSPPTGVYGYTFGSGTRLTVV.

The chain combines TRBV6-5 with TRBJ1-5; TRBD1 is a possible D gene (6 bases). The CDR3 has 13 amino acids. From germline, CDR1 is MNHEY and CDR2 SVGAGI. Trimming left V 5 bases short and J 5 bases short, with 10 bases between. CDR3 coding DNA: TGTGCCAGCAGTAGGGACAACGATCAGCCCCAGCATTTT. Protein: CASSRDNDQPQHF.

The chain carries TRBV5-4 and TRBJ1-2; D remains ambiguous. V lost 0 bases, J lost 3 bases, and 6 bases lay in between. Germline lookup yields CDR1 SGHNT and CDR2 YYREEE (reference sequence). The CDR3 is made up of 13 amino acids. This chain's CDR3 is CASSLARDYGYTF. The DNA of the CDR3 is TGTGCCAGCAGCTTGGCCCGTGACTATGGCTACACCTTC. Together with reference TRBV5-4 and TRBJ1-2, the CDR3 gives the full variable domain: ETGVTQSPTHLIKTRGQQVTLRCSSQSGHNTVSWYQQALGQGPQFIFQYYREEENGRGNFPPRFSGLQFPNYSSELNVNALELDDSALYLCASSLARDYGYTFGSGTRLTVV.

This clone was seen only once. The CDR3 loop reads CASRSGGTNTGELFF. CDR3 sequence (DNA): TGTGCCAGCAGGAGCGGGGGCACCAACACCGGGGAGCTGTTTTTT. The chain couples TRBV27 to TRBJ2-2, with TRBD2 matching over 8 bases. The CDR3 covers 15 residues. The germline V gene encodes CDR1 MNHEY and CDR2 SMNVEV (reference sequence). The V segment lost 6 bases and the J segment 2 bases; nucleotides outside the gene matches: 5.

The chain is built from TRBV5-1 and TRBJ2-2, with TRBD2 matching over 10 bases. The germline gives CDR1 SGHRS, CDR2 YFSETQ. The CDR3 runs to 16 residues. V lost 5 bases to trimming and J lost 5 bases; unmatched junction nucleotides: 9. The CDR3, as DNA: TGCGCCAGCAGGTTAGCGGGAGGACCCCTAACCGGGGAGCTGTTTTTT. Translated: CASRLAGGPLTGELFF.

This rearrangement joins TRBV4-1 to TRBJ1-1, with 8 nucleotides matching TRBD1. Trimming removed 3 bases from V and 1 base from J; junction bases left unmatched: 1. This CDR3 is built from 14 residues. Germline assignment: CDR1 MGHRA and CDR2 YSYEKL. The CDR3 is CASSHGQGNTEAFF. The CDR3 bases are TGCGCCAGCAGCCATGGACAGGGGAACACTGAAGCTTTCTTT.

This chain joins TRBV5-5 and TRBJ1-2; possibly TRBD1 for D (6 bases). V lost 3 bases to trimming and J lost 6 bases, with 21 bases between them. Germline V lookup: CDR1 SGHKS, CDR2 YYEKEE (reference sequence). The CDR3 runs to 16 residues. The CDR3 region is CASSSIIRGALNGYTF. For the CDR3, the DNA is TGTGCCAGCAGCTCCATAATCCGGGGGGCGCTTAATGGCTACACCTTC.

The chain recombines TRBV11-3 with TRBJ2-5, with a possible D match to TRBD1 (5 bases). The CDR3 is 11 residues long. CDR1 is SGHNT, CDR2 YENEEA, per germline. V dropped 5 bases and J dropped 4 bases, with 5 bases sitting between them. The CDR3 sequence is CASSQGETQYF. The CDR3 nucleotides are TGTGCCAGCAGCCAGGGAGAGACCCAGTACTTC.

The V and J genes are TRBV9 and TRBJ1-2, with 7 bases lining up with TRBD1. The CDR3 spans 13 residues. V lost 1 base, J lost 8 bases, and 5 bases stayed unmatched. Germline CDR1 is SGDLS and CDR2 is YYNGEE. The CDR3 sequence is CASSVRGGYGYTF. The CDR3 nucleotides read TGTGCCAGCAGCGTAAGAGGGGGCTACGGCTACACCTTC.

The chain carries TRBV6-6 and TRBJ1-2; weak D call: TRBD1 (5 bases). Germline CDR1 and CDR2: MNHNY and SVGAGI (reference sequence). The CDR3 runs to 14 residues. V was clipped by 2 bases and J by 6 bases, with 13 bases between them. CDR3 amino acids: CASSYPQEGNGYTF. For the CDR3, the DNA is TGTGCCAGCAGTTACCCCCAGGAGGGGAATGGCTACACCTTC.

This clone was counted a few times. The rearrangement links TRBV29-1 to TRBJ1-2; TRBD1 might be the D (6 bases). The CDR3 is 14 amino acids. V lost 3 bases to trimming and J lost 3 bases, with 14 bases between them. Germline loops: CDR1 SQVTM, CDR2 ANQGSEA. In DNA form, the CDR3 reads TGCAGCGTTGACGGTCTCGGGGGGCACTATGGCTACACCTTC. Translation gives CSVDGLGGHYGYTF.

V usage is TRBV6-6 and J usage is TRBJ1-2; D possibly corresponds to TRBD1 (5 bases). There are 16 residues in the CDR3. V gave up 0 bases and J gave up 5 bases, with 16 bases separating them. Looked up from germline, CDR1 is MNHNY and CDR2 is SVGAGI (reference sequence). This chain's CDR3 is CASSYSRSQGGYGYTF. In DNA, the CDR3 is TGTGCCAGCAGTTACTCGAGGTCCCAGGGAGGGTATGGCTACACCTTC.

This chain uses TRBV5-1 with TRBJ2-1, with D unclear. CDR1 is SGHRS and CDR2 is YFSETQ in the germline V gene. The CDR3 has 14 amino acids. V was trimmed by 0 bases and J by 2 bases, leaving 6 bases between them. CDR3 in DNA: TGCGCCAGCAGCTTGGATACAGCCTACAATGAGCAGTTCTTC. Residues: CASSLDTAYNEQFF.

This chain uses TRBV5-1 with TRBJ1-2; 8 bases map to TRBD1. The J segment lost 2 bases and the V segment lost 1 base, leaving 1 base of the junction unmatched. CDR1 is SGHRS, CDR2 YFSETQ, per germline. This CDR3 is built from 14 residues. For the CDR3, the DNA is TGCGCCAGCAGCTTGCAGGGGGCCAACTATGGCTACACCTTC. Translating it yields CASSLQGANYGYTF.

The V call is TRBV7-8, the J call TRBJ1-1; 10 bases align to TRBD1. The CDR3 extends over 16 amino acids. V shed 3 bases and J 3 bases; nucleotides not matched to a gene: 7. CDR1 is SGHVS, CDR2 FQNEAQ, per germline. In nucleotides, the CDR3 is TGTGCCAGCAGCTTGCAAGGGGACAGGGGTTACACTGAAGCTTTCTTT. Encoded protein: CASSLQGDRGYTEAFF.

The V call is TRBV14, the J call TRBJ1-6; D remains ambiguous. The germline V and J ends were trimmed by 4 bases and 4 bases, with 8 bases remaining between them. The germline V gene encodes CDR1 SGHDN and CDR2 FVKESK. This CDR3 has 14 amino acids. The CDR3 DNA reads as TGTGCCAGCAGCCTGCAGGTGTATAATTCACCCCTCCACTTT. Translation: CASSLQVYNSPLHF. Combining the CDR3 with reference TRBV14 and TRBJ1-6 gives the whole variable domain EAGVTQFPSHSVIEKGQTVTLRCDPISGHDNLYWYRRVMGKEIKFLLHFVKESKQDESGMPNNRFLAERTGGTYSTLKVQPAELEDSGVYFCASSLQVYNSPLHFGNGTRLTVT.

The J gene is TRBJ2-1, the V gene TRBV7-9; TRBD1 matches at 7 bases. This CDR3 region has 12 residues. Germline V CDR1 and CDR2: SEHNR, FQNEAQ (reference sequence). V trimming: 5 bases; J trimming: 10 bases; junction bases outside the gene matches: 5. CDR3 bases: TGTGCCAGCAGCATCTACAGGGGCGAGCAGTTCTTC. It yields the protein CASSIYRGEQFF.

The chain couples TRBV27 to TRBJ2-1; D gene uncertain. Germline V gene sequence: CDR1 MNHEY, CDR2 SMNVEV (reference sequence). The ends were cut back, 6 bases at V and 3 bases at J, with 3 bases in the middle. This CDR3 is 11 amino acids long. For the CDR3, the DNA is TGTGCCAGCAGACTCTACAATGAGCAGTTCTTC. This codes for CASRLYNEQFF.

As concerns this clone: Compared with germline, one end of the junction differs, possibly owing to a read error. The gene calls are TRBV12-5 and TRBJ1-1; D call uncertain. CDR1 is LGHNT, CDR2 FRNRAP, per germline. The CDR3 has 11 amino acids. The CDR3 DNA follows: TGTGCTAGTGGTCCCCTCTCTGAGGCTTTCTTT. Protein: CASGPLSEAFF. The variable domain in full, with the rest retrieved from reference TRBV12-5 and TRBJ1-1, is DARVTQTPRHKVTEMGQEVTMRCQPILGHNTVFWYRQTMMQGLELLAYFRNRAPLDDSGMPKDRFSAEMPDATLATLKIQPSEPRDSAVYFCASGPLSEAFFGQGTRLTVV.

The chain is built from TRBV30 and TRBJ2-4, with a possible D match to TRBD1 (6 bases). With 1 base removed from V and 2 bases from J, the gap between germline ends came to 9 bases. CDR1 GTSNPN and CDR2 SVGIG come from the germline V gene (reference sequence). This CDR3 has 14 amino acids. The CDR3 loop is CAWSAQGSKNIQYF. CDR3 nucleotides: TGTGCCTGGAGTGCACAGGGATCCAAAAACATTCAGTACTTC.

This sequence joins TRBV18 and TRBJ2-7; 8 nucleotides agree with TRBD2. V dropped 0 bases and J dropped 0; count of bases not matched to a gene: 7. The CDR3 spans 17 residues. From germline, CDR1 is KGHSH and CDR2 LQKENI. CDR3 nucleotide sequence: TGTGCCAGCTCACCACCGGTAGCGGGAAGGAGCTCCTACGAGCAGTACTTC. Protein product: CASSPPVAGRSSYEQYF.

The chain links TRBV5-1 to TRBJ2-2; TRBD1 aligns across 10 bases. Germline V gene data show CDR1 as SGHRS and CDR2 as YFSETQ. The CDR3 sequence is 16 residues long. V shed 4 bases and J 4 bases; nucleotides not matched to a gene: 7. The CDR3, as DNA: TGCGCCAGCAGCGAACCGGGACAGGGGCGCACCGGGGAGCTGTTTTTT. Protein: CASSEPGQGRTGELFF.

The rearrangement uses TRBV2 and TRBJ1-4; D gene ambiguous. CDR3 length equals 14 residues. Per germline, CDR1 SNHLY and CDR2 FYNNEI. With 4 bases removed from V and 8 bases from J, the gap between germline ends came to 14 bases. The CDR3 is CASSGGAMAEKLFF. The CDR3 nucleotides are TGTGCCAGCAGTGGCGGCGCCATGGCCGAAAAACTGTTTTTT.

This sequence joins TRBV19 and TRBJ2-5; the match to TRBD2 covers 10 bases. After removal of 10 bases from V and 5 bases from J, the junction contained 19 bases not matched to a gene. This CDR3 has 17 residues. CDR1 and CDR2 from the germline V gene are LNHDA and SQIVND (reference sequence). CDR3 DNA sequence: TGTGCCACCGCCCGGGGGACAGCGGGGGGGCCGGGCGAGACCCAGTACTTC. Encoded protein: CATARGTAGGPGETQYF. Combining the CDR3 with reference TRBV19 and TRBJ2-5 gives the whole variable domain DGGITQSPKYLFRKEGQNVTLSCEQNLNHDAMYWYRQDPGQGLRLIYYSQIVNDFQKGDIAEGYSVSREKKESFPLTVTSAQKNPTAFYLCATARGTAGGPGETQYFGPGTRLLVL.

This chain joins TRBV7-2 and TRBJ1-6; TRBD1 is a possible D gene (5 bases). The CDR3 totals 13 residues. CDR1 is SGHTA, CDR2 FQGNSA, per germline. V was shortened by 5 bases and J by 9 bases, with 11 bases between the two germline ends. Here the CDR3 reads CASSPETVSPLHF. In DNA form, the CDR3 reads TGTGCCAGCAGCCCAGAGACAGTTTCACCCCTCCACTTT.